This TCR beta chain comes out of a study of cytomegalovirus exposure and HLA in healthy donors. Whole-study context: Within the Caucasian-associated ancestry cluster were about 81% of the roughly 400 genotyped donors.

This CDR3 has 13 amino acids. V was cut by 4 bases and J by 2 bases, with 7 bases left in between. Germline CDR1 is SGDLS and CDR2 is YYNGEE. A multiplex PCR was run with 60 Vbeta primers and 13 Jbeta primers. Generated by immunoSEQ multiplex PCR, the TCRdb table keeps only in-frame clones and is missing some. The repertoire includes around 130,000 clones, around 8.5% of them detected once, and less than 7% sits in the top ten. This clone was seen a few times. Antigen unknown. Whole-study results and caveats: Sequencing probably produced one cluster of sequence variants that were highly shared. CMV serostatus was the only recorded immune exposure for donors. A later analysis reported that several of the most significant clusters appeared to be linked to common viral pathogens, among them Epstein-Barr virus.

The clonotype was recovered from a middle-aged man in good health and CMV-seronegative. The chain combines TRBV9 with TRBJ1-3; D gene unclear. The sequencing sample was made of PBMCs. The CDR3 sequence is CASSPPAGNTIYF. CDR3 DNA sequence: TGTGCCAGCAGCCCCCCCGCTGGAAACACCATATATTTT.